The 5 T cell receptor beta chains below come from one sample, sequenced in a study of cytomegalovirus exposure and HLA in healthy donors. The PCR made use of 60 Vbeta and 13 Jbeta primers. Libraries were prepared by immunoSEQ multiplex PCR; TCRdb keeps only in-frame clonotypes and omits some of them. The sample contains 150,000 to 200,000 clones, over 80% of which appear only once. Sequencing was done on a sample of PBMCs. Receptor source: a male donor in good health and CMV-seropositive.

V gene TRBV9 combines with J gene TRBJ2-7, with 10 bases aligning to TRBD1. CDR1 is SGDLS, CDR2 YYNGEE, per germline. The CDR3 loop spans 15 amino acids. Germline trimming cut 4 bases from V and 2 bases from J; bases unmatched to any gene: 6. For the CDR3, the DNA is TGTGCCAGCAGCTCGGGACAGGGGATAGCCTACGAGCAGTACTTC. It specifies CASSSGQGIAYEQYF. Together with reference TRBV9 and TRBJ2-7, the CDR3 gives the full variable domain: DSGVTQTPKHLITATGQRVTLRCSPRSGDLSVYWYQQSLDQGLQFLIQYYNGEERAKGNILERFSAQQFPDLHSELNLSSLELGDSALYFCASSSGQGIAYEQYFGPGTRLTVT.

This clone turned up a few times. The V call is TRBV6-6, the J call TRBJ1-1; tentatively, D is TRBD1 (5 bases). V was pared by 7 bases and J by 3 bases, with 15 bases between. The germline V gene encodes CDR1 MNHNY and CDR2 SVGAGI (reference sequence). This CDR3 comprises 14 residues. The CDR3 coding sequence is TGTGCCAGCACGGTCCGGGGGTTGGACACTGAAGCTTTCTTT. Translating it yields CASTVRGLDTEAFF.

V usage is TRBV19 and J usage is TRBJ1-1; D remains unclear. Trimming took 3 bases from V and 7 from J, leaving 12 bases between them. The CDR3 extends over 13 amino acids. Germline loops: CDR1 LNHDA, CDR2 SQIVND (reference sequence). The CDR3 sequence is CASSITQSSEAFF. The CDR3 nucleotides are TGTGCCAGTAGTATCACCCAATCGAGTGAAGCTTTCTTT.

The chain combines TRBV6-1 with TRBJ2-1; a weak D match, TRBD2 (6 bases). The V and J ends lost 9 bases and 0 bases respectively, with 12 bases between them. In germline, CDR1 is MNHNS, CDR2 SASEGT. The CDR3 is made up of 14 amino acids. The DNA for the CDR3 is TGTGCCAGTCAGTCCGGGAGCTCCTACAATGAGCAGTTCTTC. Amino acid sequence: CASQSGSSYNEQFF.

This rearrangement joins TRBV5-3 to TRBJ2-3, with D possibly being TRBD2 (5 bases). TRBV5-3 is designated an ORF whose function remains uncertain. V lost 4 bases, J lost 6 bases, and 21 bases lay in between. The CDR3 sequence is 16 residues long. CDR3 protein: CARSGRGRRPSDTQYF. The CDR3 DNA reads as TGTGCCAGAAGCGGTCGTGGCAGGAGGCCCTCGGATACGCAGTATTTT.